Presented here are 17 T cell receptor beta chains from one specimen sequenced in a study of STAT5B mutations in CD4+ large granular lymphocyte leukemia. The data were produced by immunoSEQ multiplex PCR, yet TCRdb's version contains in-frame clones alone and is incomplete. The sample lists roughly 48,000 clones, just over 70% occurring once. The sample comprised CD4+ T cells from blood buffy coats. The source is a human donor in good health.

Here the CDR3 reads CASSETPKSDWNEQFF. The CDR3 DNA reads as TGTGCCAGCAGTGAAACCCCGAAATCGGATTGGAATGAGCAGTTCTTC. The V and J genes are TRBV6-1 and TRBJ2-1; D is ambiguous. V lost 2 bases, J lost 7 bases, and 18 bases lay in between. The CDR3 runs to 16 residues. Per the germline V gene, CDR1 is MNHNS and CDR2 is SASEGT.

The chain is built from TRBV7-2 and TRBJ2-3, with D unclear. Germline CDR1 reads SGHTA; CDR2 reads FQGNSA. V lost 5 bases, J lost 2 bases, and 5 bases lay in between. The CDR3 covers 12 residues. The CDR3 here is CASSPYTDTQYF. The CDR3 coding sequence is TGTGCCAGCAGCCCCTACACAGATACGCAGTATTTT.

A few counts support this clone. The CDR3 nucleotides read TGTGCCTGCCGGAGCCCTCTGATTTTCAGCGAGAACACTGAAGCTTTCTTT. Its protein is CACRSPLIFSENTEAFF. The chain recombines TRBV30 with TRBJ1-1; D is undetermined. Trimming cost V 6 bases and J 1 base, with 24 bases left between them. In germline, CDR1 is GTSNPN, CDR2 SVGIG (reference sequence). This CDR3 spans 17 amino acids.

This rearrangement joins TRBV5-1 to TRBJ1-1; D gene unclear. From germline, CDR1 is SGHRS and CDR2 YFSETQ. The CDR3 loop spans 13 amino acids. Trimming left V 9 bases short and J 3 bases short, with 15 bases between. The CDR3 protein is CATSLETDTEAFF. The DNA for the CDR3 is TGCGCCACCTCACTTGAAACAGACACTGAAGCTTTCTTT.

The J gene is TRBJ1-4, the V gene TRBV9; 10 nucleotides match TRBD1. J lost 8 bases, V lost 4 bases, and 5 bases had no gene match. Germline V gene lookup returns CDR1 SGDLS and CDR2 YYNGEE. This CDR3 spans 14 amino acids. Here the CDR3 reads CASSRGTGVEKLFF. CDR3 sequence (DNA): TGTGCCAGCAGCAGGGGGACAGGGGTGGAAAAACTGTTTTTT. The entire variable domain, with the rest obtained from reference TRBV9 and TRBJ1-4, is as follows: DSGVTQTPKHLITATGQRVTLRCSPRSGDLSVYWYQQSLDQGLQFLIQYYNGEERAKGNILERFSAQQFPDLHSELNLSSLELGDSALYFCASSRGTGVEKLFFGSGTQLSVL.

The V gene is TRBV13, the J gene TRBJ2-5; 10 nucleotides match TRBD2. The CDR3 is 14 amino acids. With 8 bases clipped from V and 7 bases from J, the junction kept 10 bases outside the gene matches. Germline values: CDR1 PRHDT, CDR2 FYEKMQ (reference sequence). CDR3 in amino acids: CASSTSGALGTQYF. In DNA form, the CDR3 reads TGTGCCAGCTCCACTAGCGGGGCGCTGGGGACCCAGTACTTC.

This clone appeared once. The chain combines TRBV7-2 with TRBJ1-3; tentatively, D is TRBD1 (5 bases). V gave up 1 base and J gave up 0 bases, with 10 bases separating them. The CDR3 has 16 amino acids. CDR1 is SGHTA, CDR2 FQGNSA, per germline. The CDR3 coding sequence is TGTGCCAGCAGCTTAGTGGGCCAGGGCTCTGGAAACACCATATATTTT. It codes for CASSLVGQGSGNTIYF.

J is TRBJ1-5 and V is TRBV4-1; 7 nucleotides line up with TRBD1. The junction had 4 bases not matched to a gene; V was cut back by 0 bases and J by 5 bases. From germline, CDR1 is MGHRA and CDR2 YSYEKL. There are 15 residues in the CDR3. As DNA, the CDR3 is TGCGCCAGCAGCCAAGAGGGGGACAGCTATCAGCCCCAGCATTTT. This gives the protein CASSQEGDSYQPQHF.

The chain combines TRBV19 with TRBJ1-1, with 9 bases that match TRBD1. The CDR3 length is 13 residues. V gave up 6 bases and J gave up 5 bases; unmatched junction bases: 4. Germline CDR1 and CDR2: LNHDA and SQIVND (reference sequence). CDR3 region: CASRRDRGTEAFF. The CDR3 nucleotides read TGTGCCAGTAGGCGAGACAGGGGGACTGAAGCTTTCTTT. The full variable domain, its missing parts supplied by reference TRBV19 and TRBJ1-1, is DGGITQSPKYLFRKEGQNVTLSCEQNLNHDAMYWYRQDPGQGLRLIYYSQIVNDFQKGDIAEGYSVSREKKESFPLTVTSAQKNPTAFYLCASRRDRGTEAFFGQGTRLTVV.

The chain employs TRBV6-1 and TRBJ2-7, with TRBD1 matching 8 bases. V gave up 6 bases and J gave up 2 bases; unmatched junction bases: 6. The CDR3 loop spans 14 amino acids. From germline, CDR1 is MNHNS and CDR2 SASEGT. CDR3 nucleotides: TGTGCCAGCAGAATCGGGACAGGTACCTACGAGCAGTACTTC. Amino acids: CASRIGTGTYEQYF.

This clone has more than one count but fewer than ten. The V gene is TRBV7-8, the J gene TRBJ1-6; no clear D gene. Germline V gene lookup returns CDR1 SGHVS and CDR2 FQNEAQ. The CDR3 extends over 15 amino acids. The V end lost 2 bases, the J end lost 3 bases, and 8 bases lay between the germline ends. This chain's CDR3 is CASSLRTDYNSPLHF. The CDR3 DNA reads TGTGCCAGCAGCTTAAGGACCGACTATAATTCACCCCTCCACTTT.

The genes are TRBV6-1 and TRBJ2-2; possible D gene TRBD1, 7 bases. The CDR3 consists of 16 residues. The germline CDR1 and CDR2 sequences are MNHNS and SASEGT. V gave up 0 bases and J gave up 4 bases, with 12 bases separating them. The CDR3 reads CASSEAAGGSTGELFF. Written as DNA, the CDR3 is TGTGCCAGCAGTGAAGCCGCAGGGGGGAGCACCGGGGAGCTGTTTTTT.

The V and J genes are TRBV19 and TRBJ2-1; weak D call: TRBD1 (6 bases). Germline CDR1 reads LNHDA; CDR2 reads SQIVND (reference sequence). V was shortened by 6 bases and J by 6 bases, with 15 bases between the two germline ends. The CDR3 has 14 amino acids. CDR3 region: CASSSRGFGNEQFF. The CDR3 nucleotides are TGTGCCAGTAGCAGCAGGGGTTTTGGCAATGAGCAGTTCTTC.

This clone was seen a handful of times. The J gene is TRBJ1-1, the V gene TRBV6-1; 8 positions match TRBD1. The trim removed 4 bases at V and 0 bases at J, leaving 10 bases unmatched. The CDR3 sequence is 17 residues long. Germline V gene data show CDR1 as MNHNS and CDR2 as SASEGT. The CDR3: CASSAGGGTGMNTEAFF. CDR3 DNA: TGTGCCAGCAGTGCTGGTGGTGGGACAGGAATGAACACTGAAGCTTTCTTT.

CDR3 DNA: TGTGCCAGCTCAAGGGCCTCCTCCTACGAGCAGTACGTC. Translating it yields CASSRASSYEQYV. The chain links TRBV18 to TRBJ2-7; D not certain. Germline lookup yields CDR1 KGHSH and CDR2 LQKENI. This CDR3 is 13 amino acids long. V lost 5 bases and J lost 0, with 8 bases in between.

A single count supports this clone. The chain is built from TRBV2 and TRBJ1-2; D is ambiguous. CDR1 is SNHLY and CDR2 is FYNNEI in the germline V gene. Trimming left V 3 bases short and J 5 bases short, with 7 bases between. This CDR3 contains 12 residues. The CDR3 loop is CASSDTLYGYTF. DNA of the CDR3: TGTGCCAGCAGTGATACTCTTTATGGCTACACCTTC.

V gene TRBV7-2 combines with J gene TRBJ2-7; 10 nucleotides line up with TRBD2. J lost 4 bases, V lost 5 bases, and 8 bases had no gene match. Germline-derived CDR1 and CDR2 are SGHTA and FQGNSA. CDR3 size: 15 residues. CDR3 residues: CASSEASGGPYEQYF. The CDR3 DNA sequence: TGTGCCAGCAGCGAAGCTAGCGGGGGCCCGTACGAGCAGTACTTC.